This record looks at one T cell receptor beta chain sequence and its context. The primer mix had 60 Vbeta and 13 Jbeta primers. Assay: immunoSEQ multiplex PCR; the TCRdb copy retains only in-frame clones and omits some. The sample lists about 210,000 clones, around four fifths seen once, with roughly 10% in the top ten. The sample originates from a study of cytomegalovirus exposure and HLA in healthy donors. CDR1 and CDR2 (germline): SQVTM, ANQGSEA. The CDR3 sequence is 14 residues long. V lost 6 bases and J lost 0; bases outside the gene matches: 7. This TCR came from a woman aged 45-65 years in good health and CMV-seropositive. Sequencing was done on a sample of PBMCs. The gene calls are TRBV29-1 and TRBJ1-1; TRBD1 matches at 7 bases. The CDR3 DNA is TGCAGCGTAGACAGAGGGGGCCTGAACACTGAAGCTTTCTTT. As protein: CSVDRGGLNTEAFF.